Below are 4 T cell receptor beta chains sequenced from a single sample in a study of T cells in Graves' hyperthyroidism and ophthalmopathy. The investigators amplified TCR beta CDR3 regions from RNA transcripts. First-round RT-PCR targeting the TCR CDR3 was performed with the HTBI primer set. TCRdb analysed the multiplex PCR reads with MiXCR anew, one entry per CDR3 protein. This sample has about 360,000 distinct CDR3 sequences, with 13% found just once. Sequencing input: blood. The receptors were gathered from a woman under 30 with Graves' hyperthyroidism.

This clonotype has only a few counts. The V call is TRBV2, the J call TRBJ2-5, with D maybe TRBD2 (5 bases). CDR3 size: 12 residues. Germline assignment: CDR1 SNHLY and CDR2 FYNNEI. Trimming left V 8 bases short and J 2 bases short, with 9 bases between. CDR3 region: CASRGLQETQYF. The CDR3 DNA reads TGTGCCAGCCGAGGGTTACAAGAGACCCAGTACTTC.

This clonotype was found many times. This chain joins TRBV5-8 and TRBJ1-1, with a weak D call TRBD1 (6 bases). The CDR3 covers 14 residues. Deletions cut 1 base from V and 1 base from J, with 8 bases between. The germline V gene encodes CDR1 SGHTS and CDR2 YDEGEE. In DNA, the CDR3 is TGTGCCAGCAGCTTGATGGGACAGAACACTGAAGCTTTCTTT. As protein: CASSLMGQNTEAFF. Full variable domain (remainder filled in from reference TRBV5-8 and TRBJ1-1): EAGVTQSPTHLIKTRGQQATLRCSPISGHTSVYWYQQALGLGLQFLLWYDEGEERNRGNFPPRFSGRQFPNYSSELNVNALELEDSALYLCASSLMGQNTEAFFGQGTRLTVV.

This clonotype was counted many times. This chain joins TRBV11-2 and TRBJ1-1; a possible D gene is TRBD1 (5 bases). This CDR3 is built from 15 residues. Germline loops: CDR1 SGHAT, CDR2 FQNNGV. V lost 5 bases, J lost 0 bases, and 13 bases lay in between. CDR3 nucleotide sequence: TGTGCCAGCAGCCCAAGACAGACCCTGAACACTGAAGCTTTCTTT. It codes for CASSPRQTLNTEAFF.

This clonotype showed up many times. This CDR3 is CASSLAVAGVNEQFF. The CDR3 region has the DNA TGTGCCAGCAGCTTAGCGGTAGCGGGAGTCAATGAGCAGTTCTTC. The chain has TRBV7-9 and TRBJ2-1; 9 nucleotides match TRBD2. The V and J ends lost 0 bases and 6 bases, in that order; junction bases with no gene match: 3. Per germline, CDR1 SEHNR and CDR2 FQNEAQ (reference sequence). CDR3 length: 15 amino acids.